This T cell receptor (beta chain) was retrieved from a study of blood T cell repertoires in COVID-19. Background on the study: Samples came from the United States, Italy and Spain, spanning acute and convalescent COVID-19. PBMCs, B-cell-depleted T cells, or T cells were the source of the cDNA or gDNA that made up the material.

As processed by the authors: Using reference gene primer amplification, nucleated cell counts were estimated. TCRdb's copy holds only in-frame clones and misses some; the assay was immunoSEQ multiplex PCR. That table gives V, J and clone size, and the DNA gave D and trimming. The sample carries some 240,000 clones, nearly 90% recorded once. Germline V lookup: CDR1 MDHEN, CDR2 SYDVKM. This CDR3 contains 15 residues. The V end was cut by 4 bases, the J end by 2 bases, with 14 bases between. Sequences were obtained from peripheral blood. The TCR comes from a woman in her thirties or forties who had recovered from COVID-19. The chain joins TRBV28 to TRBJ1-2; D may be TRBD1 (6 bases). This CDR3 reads CASSSVTDSNYGYTF. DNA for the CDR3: TGTGCCAGCAGTTCTGTTACGGACAGCAACTATGGCTACACCTTC.